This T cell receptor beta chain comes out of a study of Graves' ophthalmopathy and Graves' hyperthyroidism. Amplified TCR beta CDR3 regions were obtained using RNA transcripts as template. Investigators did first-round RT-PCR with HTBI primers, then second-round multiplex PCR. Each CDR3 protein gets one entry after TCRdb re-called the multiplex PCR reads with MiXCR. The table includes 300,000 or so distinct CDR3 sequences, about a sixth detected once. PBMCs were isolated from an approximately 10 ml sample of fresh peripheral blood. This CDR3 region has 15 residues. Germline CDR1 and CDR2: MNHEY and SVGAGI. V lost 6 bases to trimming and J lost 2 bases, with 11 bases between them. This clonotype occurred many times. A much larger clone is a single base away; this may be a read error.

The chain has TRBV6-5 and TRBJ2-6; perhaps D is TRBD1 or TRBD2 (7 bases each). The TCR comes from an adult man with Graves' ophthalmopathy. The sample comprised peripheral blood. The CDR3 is CASRTGRAGANVLTF. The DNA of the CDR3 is TGTGCCAGCAGGACAGGGAGGGCTGGGGCCAACGTCCTGACTTTC.